This TCR beta chain was sequenced for a study of T cell changes during pregnancy in multiple sclerosis (dated by TCRdb to 2018 to 2020). Background on the whole study: The study looked at changes in the T cell repertoire across pregnancy in women with multiple sclerosis.

Details on this clone: Its antigen is still unknown. No base qualities exist here, and no much larger clone lies one base off it.

Looking up the germline V gene yields CDR1 ENHRY and CDR2 SYGVKD. The CDR3 covers 14 residues, taking in both the cysteine and the phenylalanine. Left in the record is the CDR3 DNA by itself, 42 bases read in frame from the first base. Ends trimmed: V by 4 bases, J by 1 base; bases unmatched to a gene: 0. Library construction relied on the immunoSEQ multiplex PCR assay. Not all clones reach the TCRdb copy of this immuneACCESS table, which keeps in-frame sequences only. Checked studies attribute under half of the gap to unresolved V genes and leave the rest unexplained. The sample profile shows fewer than 90,000 clones; around 94% of them were found once. The top ten clones comprise about 0.78% of the sample.

The sample here was peripheral blood, taken in the third trimester of pregnancy. The sequence came from a female donor with multiple sclerosis, enrolled in a pregnancy study. The chain was built from TRBV10-3 and TRBJ2-3; 9 nucleotides in the junction match TRBD2. The DNA sequence reads TGTGCCATCAGTGGGACTAGCGGCACAGATACGCAGTATTTT. The translation is CAISGTSGTDTQYF.